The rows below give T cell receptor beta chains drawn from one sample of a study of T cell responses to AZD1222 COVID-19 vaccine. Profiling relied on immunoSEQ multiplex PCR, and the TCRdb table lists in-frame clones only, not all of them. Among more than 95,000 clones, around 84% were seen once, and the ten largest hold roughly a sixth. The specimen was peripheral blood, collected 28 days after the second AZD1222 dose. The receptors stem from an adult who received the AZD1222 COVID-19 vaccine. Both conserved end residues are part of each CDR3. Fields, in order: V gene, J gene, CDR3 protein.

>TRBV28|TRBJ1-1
CASSSQWGTEAFF
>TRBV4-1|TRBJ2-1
CASSQERLAGGVEQFF
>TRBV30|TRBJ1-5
CAWSWGSHNQPQHF
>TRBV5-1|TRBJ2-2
CASSPGGDTGELFF
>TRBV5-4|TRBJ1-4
CASSLAPGGDQKLFF
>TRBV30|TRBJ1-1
CAWSQQLDTEAFF
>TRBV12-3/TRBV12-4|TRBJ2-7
CASSLGGGTEQYF
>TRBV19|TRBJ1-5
CASSFRNQPQHF
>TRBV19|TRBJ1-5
CASRRTFESNQPQHF
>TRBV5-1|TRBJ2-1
CASSAGGPTSGGPQGQFF
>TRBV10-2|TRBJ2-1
CASSESVQETAYNEQFF
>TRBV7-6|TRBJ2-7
CASSLIGGQTGEEQYF
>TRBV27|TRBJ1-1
CASSFDSGKRNTEAFF
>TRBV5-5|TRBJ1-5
CASSLGMLGQGRGGNQPQHF
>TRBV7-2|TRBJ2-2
CASSLPRLGELFF
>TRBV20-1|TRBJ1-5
CSASHSRPNQPQHF
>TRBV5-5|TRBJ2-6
CASSLSSGANVLTF
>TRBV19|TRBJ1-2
CASTPDAGLGYTF
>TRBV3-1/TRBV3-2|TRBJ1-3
CASSQEVGISGNTIYF
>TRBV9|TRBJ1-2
CASSKTGHYSVAYTF
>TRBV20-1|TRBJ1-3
CSARDQNTIYF
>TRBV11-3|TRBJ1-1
CASSLGQKNTEAFF
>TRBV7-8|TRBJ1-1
CASSSYRAASNTEAFF
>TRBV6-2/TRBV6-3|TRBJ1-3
CASSRQGSGNTIYF
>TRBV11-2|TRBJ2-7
CASSLFSRGDEQYF
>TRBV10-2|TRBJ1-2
CASDGGGGYTF
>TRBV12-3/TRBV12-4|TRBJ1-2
CASSLDFGGYTF
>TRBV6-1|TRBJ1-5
CASSESIGGTNQPQHF
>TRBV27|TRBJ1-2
CASSLSWGQGTGLYGYTF
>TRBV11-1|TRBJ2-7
CASSLVGQSHEQYF
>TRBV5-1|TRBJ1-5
CASSEGTVNQPQHF
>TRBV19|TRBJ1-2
CASNSRSEGAYGYTF
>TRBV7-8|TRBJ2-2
CASSPRLAGGTGELFF
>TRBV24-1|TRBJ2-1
CATSDKGGTTNEQFF
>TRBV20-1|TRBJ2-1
CSASRASGAGSSYNEQFF
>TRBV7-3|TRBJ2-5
CASSYREGETQYF
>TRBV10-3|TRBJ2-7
CAISPVQGSHEQYF
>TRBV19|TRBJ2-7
CASSIIQGTGEQYF
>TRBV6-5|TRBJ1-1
CASLAGGRGAHEAFF
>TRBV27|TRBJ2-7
CASSFAGLAGGEQYF
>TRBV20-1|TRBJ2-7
CSASRRVEAYEQYF
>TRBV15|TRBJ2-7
CATSRDGVGAQYF
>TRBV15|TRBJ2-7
CATSNERGLYYEQYF
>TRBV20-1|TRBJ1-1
CSASGSLGRPVRPAFF
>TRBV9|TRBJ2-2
CASSYKRVTGELFF
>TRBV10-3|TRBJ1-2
CAIGATGWNGYTF
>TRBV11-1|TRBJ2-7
CASRDGRGYEQYF
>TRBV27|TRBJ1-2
CASSLQGSGGYTF
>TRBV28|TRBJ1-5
CASSRGGVYSNQPQHF
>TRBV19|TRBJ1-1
CASSGLLLGSQKYTEAFF
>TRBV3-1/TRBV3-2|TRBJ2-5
CASSPVDLSETQYF
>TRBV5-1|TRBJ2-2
CASSLGVPSTGELFF
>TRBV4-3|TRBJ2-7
CASSQEQGSYEQYF
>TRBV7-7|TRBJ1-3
CASSLEWAPGNTIYF
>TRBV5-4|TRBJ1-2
CASSPAPGSNYGYTF
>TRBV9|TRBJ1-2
CASSAGDRGPNYGYTF
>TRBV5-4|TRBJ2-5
CASSIDPGERETQYF